The clone carrying this TCR beta chain was seen a single time. Its antigen remains unknown. cDNA came from around 0.5 to 1 ug RNA primed by random hexamers. With immunoSEQ multiplex PCR, TCR beta CDR3 was amplified across 54 Vbeta and 13 Jbeta. One entry per CDR3 protein results from TCRdb running MiXCR on the immunoSEQ multiplex PCR reads. The sample shows fewer than 150,000 distinct CDR3 sequences, 90% to 95% of them seen only once. This record belongs to a study of CD8 T cells in Susac syndrome. V lost 0 bases, J lost 0 bases, and 4 bases lay in between. Per the germline V gene, CDR1 is SGDLS and CDR2 is YYNGEE. CDR3 length: 14 amino acids. Study-level findings and limits: As the study acknowledged, the number of individuals in its TCR sequencing and HLA analysis was relatively small.

The chain carries TRBV9 and TRBJ1-3; no clear D. The sequenced sample consisted of CD4+ T cells from PBMCs. This TCR was sampled from a human donor in good health. CDR3 in DNA: TGTGCCAGCAGCGTAGTTATCTCTGGAAACACCATATATTTT. It is translated as CASSVVISGNTIYF. Full variable domain (outside the CDR3, taken from reference TRBV9 and TRBJ1-3): DSGVTQTPKHLITATGQRVTLRCSPRSGDLSVYWYQQSLDQGLQFLIQYYNGEERAKGNILERFSAQQFPDLHSELNLSSLELGDSALYFCASSVVISGNTIYFGEGSWLTVV.